These T cell receptor beta chains were read from a single sample in a study of T-cell reconstitution after alpha-beta-depleted transplantation in children. TCRdb analysed the PCR reads with MiXCR anew, one entry per CDR3 protein. The data contain fewer than 20,000 distinct CDR3 sequences, roughly 5.6% of them singletons. Here the sequenced sample was PBMCs, taken before TCRalphabeta/CD19-depleted stem cell transplant. The receptor source for this set is a boy between 10 and 17 years old with acute lymphoblastic leukemia, due to receive a stem cell transplant. CDR3s include the opening cysteine and the closing phenylalanine or tryptophan. D genes are given only for firm matches. Clone size is stated in some rows and not others, as once, few, many or a class when expanded.

14	TRBV5-1	NA	TRBJ1-2	NA	CASSSGREIYGYTF	TGCGCCAGCAGCTCCGGCAGGGAAATCTATGGCTACACCTTC
14	TRBV5-8	NA	TRBJ2-5	NA	CASSPGVLPETQYF	TGTGCCAGCAGCCCCGGGGTCCTTCCAGAGACCCAGTACTTC
17	TRBV5-6	NA	TRBJ1-6	many	CASSLGGAVNYNSPLHF	TGTGCCAGCAGCTTAGGGGGGGCTGTCAACTATAATTCACCCCTCCACTTT
15	TRBV5-6	NA	TRBJ2-3	many	CASSAPDWGVDTQYF	TGTGCCAGCAGCGCACCGGATTGGGGGGTAGATACGCAGTATTTT
13	TRBV7-9	NA	TRBJ2-2	many	CASSLNGAGELFF	TGTGCCAGCAGCTTAAACGGGGCCGGGGAGCTGTTTTTT
14	TRBV4-2	TRBD2	TRBJ2-2	NA	CASSRGLISGVLFF	TGTGCCAGCAGCCGGGGACTCATCAGCGGGGTGCTGTTTTTT
14	TRBV28	TRBD1	TRBJ2-4	many	CASSINRGEDIQYF	TGTGCCAGCAGTATTAACAGGGGAGAGGACATTCAGTACTTC
14	TRBV7-8	NA	TRBJ1-1	many	CASRSQGGHTEAFF	TGTGCCAGCAGATCACAGGGTGGGCACACTGAAGCTTTCTTT
15	TRBV6-5	NA	TRBJ1-2	many	CASSYRVWGAYGYTF	TGTGCCAGCAGTTACCGGGTGTGGGGGGCTTATGGCTACACCTTC
18	TRBV4-1	NA	TRBJ1-3	many	CASSQDGGKTYSGNTIYF	TGCGCCAGCAGCCAAGATGGGGGAAAGACCTACTCTGGAAACACCATATATTTT
14	TRBV20-1	NA	TRBJ1-3	many	CSARGGSSGNTIYF	TGCAGTGCTAGAGGGGGCAGCTCTGGAAACACCATATATTTT
15	TRBV7-8	NA	TRBJ2-3	many	CASSLFSVGTDTQYF	TGTGCCAGCAGCTTATTTAGTGTTGGCACAGATACGCAGTATTTT
16	TRBV7-2	NA	TRBJ2-1	many	CASSPRETSSYNEQFF	TGTGCCAGCAGCCCCCGGGAGACATCCTCCTACAATGAGCAGTTCTTC
13	TRBV27	NA	TRBJ1-2	medium-sized	CASSFGETYGYTF	TGTGCCAGCAGTTTCGGGGAGACCTATGGCTACACCTTC
14	TRBV9	NA	TRBJ1-2	many	CASSESGAPYGYTF	TGTGCCAGCAGTGAGTCCGGGGCTCCCTATGGCTACACCTTC
14	TRBV19	NA	TRBJ2-1	NA	CASSISGRYNEQFF	TGTGCCAGTAGTATAAGTGGCAGATACAATGAGCAGTTCTTC
15	TRBV7-2	TRBD1	TRBJ2-7	many	CASSTPGTGSHEQYF	TGTGCCAGCAGCACCCCCGGGACAGGGTCCCACGAGCAGTACTTC
13	TRBV5-4	NA	TRBJ2-5	many	CASSFGSQETQYF	TGTGCCAGCAGCTTTGGCAGTCAAGAGACCCAGTACTTC
16	TRBV4-3	NA	TRBJ2-6	many	CASSQELGAGANVLTF	TGCGCCAGCAGCCAAGAGTTGGGGGCTGGGGCCAACGTCCTGACTTTC
15	TRBV18	NA	TRBJ2-3	many	CASSPRDSPTDTQYF	TGTGCCAGCTCACCACGCGACAGTCCCACAGATACGCAGTATTTT
14	TRBV12-3/TRBV12-4	NA	TRBJ2-5	few	CASSLVGSGETQYF	TGTGCCAGCAGTTTAGTTGGCAGCGGAGAGACCCAGTACTTC
14	TRBV28	NA	TRBJ2-7	many	CASRTHGTLREQYF	TGTGCCAGCAGAACACACGGAACGCTACGTGAGCAGTACTTC
12	TRBV20-1	TRBD1	TRBJ2-7	many	CSATTGVHEQYF	TGCAGTGCTACGACAGGGGTCCACGAGCAGTACTTC
13	TRBV5-1	NA	TRBJ2-1	many	CASSLGLVNEQFF	TGCGCCAGCAGCTTGGGACTAGTCAATGAGCAGTTCTTC
17	TRBV20-1	NA	TRBJ2-1	many	CSASGSLNRGHNNEQFF	TGCAGTGCGAGCGGGAGCTTGAACAGGGGACACAACAATGAGCAGTTCTTC
15	TRBV6-5	TRBD1	TRBJ1-2	many	CASSFLDRLTYGYTF	TGTGCCAGCAGCTTCTTGGACAGGCTTACCTATGGCTACACCTTC
19	TRBV18	TRBD1	TRBJ2-2	NA	CASSQRHNPGQGSTGELFF	TGTGCCAGCTCACAACGCCATAATCCGGGACAGGGGTCCACCGGGGAGCTGTTTTTT
17	TRBV28	NA	TRBJ2-1	many	CASSLGRTEISYNEQFF	TGTGCCAGCAGCCTGGGGCGGACAGAAATCTCCTACAATGAGCAGTTCTTC
16	TRBV7-7	NA	TRBJ2-5	many	CASSRAGTVGQETQYF	TGTGCCAGCTCCCGGGCAGGAACGGTCGGGCAAGAGACCCAGTACTTC
15	TRBV4-1	NA	TRBJ1-5	NA	CASSQDDGMGQPQHF	TGCGCCAGCAGCCAAGACGACGGGATGGGTCAGCCCCAGCATTTT
16	TRBV15	NA	TRBJ1-1	many	CATSRDLLAGSTEAFF	TGTGCCACCAGCAGAGATTTGTTGGCAGGGTCGACTGAAGCTTTCTTT
11	TRBV24-1	NA	TRBJ2-1	many	CATRTGDEQFF	TGTGCCACCAGGACGGGTGATGAGCAGTTCTTC
16	TRBV5-6	NA	TRBJ1-2	many	CASSATWDIPRNGYTF	TGTGCCAGCAGCGCGACATGGGACATCCCGCGGAATGGCTACACCTTC
11	TRBV30	NA	TRBJ2-7	many	CAWSHLYEQYF	TGTGCCTGGAGTCACCTCTACGAGCAGTACTTC
15	TRBV6-2/TRBV6-3	NA	TRBJ2-1	medium-sized	CASSPGAISYNEQFF	TGTGCCAGCAGCCCAGGGGCAATCTCCTACAATGAGCAGTTCTTC
14	TRBV19	NA	TRBJ1-2	many	CASSILGNDYGYTF	TGTGCCAGTAGTATATTGGGCAACGACTATGGCTACACCTTC
15	TRBV2	NA	TRBJ1-3	few	CTISFDTFSGNTIYF	TGTACCATCAGTTTCGACACCTTCTCTGGAAACACCATATATTTT
11	TRBV5-1	NA	TRBJ2-2	many	CASKQAGELFF	TGCGCCAGCAAACAGGCCGGGGAGCTGTTTTTT
16	TRBV20-1	TRBD2	TRBJ2-7	medium-sized	CSARDLAGDRLYEQYF	TGCAGTGCTAGAGATCTAGCGGGAGACCGGTTGTACGAGCAGTACTTC
15	TRBV11-2	NA	TRBJ2-1	many	CASSQTARIYNEQFF	TGTGCCAGCAGCCAGACGGCTAGGATTTACAATGAGCAGTTCTTC
16	TRBV5-1	NA	TRBJ2-2	medium-sized	CASGIKGRLRTGELFF	TGCGCCAGCGGTATAAAGGGCCGTCTTCGCACCGGGGAGCTGTTTTTT
15	TRBV6-2/TRBV6-3	NA	TRBJ1-5	many	CASTPWSGSNQPQHF	TGTGCCAGCACCCCTTGGAGTGGCAGCAATCAGCCCCAGCATTTT